This T cell receptor beta chain was documented in a study of cytomegalovirus exposure and HLA in healthy donors. Points from the study as a whole: Presence/absence analyses rested on an assumption that sequencing depth was roughly uniform across donors.

For this clone: Its antigen is not identified.

J lost 5 bases, V lost 4 bases, and 5 bases had no gene match. The CDR3 runs 14 residues. Germline CDR1 KGHSH, CDR2 LQKENI. The primer mix had 60 Vbeta and 13 Jbeta primers. The protocol was immunoSEQ multiplex PCR, while the TCRdb copy is restricted to in-frame clones and leaves out a portion. The data hold about 100,000 clones, with about 70% observed a single time. This receptor was identified in a woman aged 70-85 years in good health and CMV-seropositive. The chain couples TRBV18 to TRBJ2-7; 10 nucleotides match TRBD1. The sample taken for sequencing was PBMCs. CDR3 bases: TGTGCCAGCTCACAAGTGACAGGGGGCAACGAGCAGTACTTC. This sequence encodes CASSQVTGGNEQYF.